The count of the clone carrying this T cell receptor (beta chain) is one. The antigen remains undetermined. The sample comes from a study of CD8+CD57+ T cells in acquired aplastic anemia. For the study at large: DNA recovered from sorted CD4+ and CD8+ cells had a mean of approximately 3.2 ug. General study points: Overlap between patients and controls comprised about 30 CD8+ CDR3 sequences.

Whoever was chosen for sequencing had shown CD8+CD57+ cell expansion by flow cytometry. The enrolled patients all had severe acquired aplastic anemia. CDR3 length equals 15 residues. The germline V gene encodes CDR1 SGDLS and CDR2 YYNGEE. Profiling that covered TCR beta VDJ and CDR3 relied on genomic DNA as its template. TCRdb used MiXCR to reprocess the reads, holding one entry per CDR3 protein. The data show 200,000 to 250,000 distinct CDR3 sequences, about half seen once. The sequenced material came from sorted CD4+, CD8+, or CD8+CD57+ T cells (not recorded which) from PBMCs. The chain combines TRBV9 with TRBJ2-7, with 7 bases matching TRBD1. The end of the DNA is better explained by TRBJ2-5, so the J call may be wrong. This TCR came from a human donor with aplastic anemia. This chain's CDR3 is CASNAWDSLQETQYF. The CDR3 coding sequence is TGTGCCAGCAACGCGTGGGACAGTTTACAAGAGACCCAGTACTTC.